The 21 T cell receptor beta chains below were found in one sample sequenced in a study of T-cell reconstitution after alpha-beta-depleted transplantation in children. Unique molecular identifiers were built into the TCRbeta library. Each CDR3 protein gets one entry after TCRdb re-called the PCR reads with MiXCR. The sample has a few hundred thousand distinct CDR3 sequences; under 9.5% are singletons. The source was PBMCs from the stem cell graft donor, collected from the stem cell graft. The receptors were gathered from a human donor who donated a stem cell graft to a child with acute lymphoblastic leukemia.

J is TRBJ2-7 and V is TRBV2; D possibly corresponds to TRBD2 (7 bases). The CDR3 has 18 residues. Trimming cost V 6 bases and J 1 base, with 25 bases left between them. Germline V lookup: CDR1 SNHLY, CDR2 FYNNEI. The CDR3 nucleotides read TGTGCCAGCAGCTTGCGGACAGCGGGACTAAGACTATCCTACGAGCAGTACTTC. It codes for CASSLRTAGLRLSYEQYF.

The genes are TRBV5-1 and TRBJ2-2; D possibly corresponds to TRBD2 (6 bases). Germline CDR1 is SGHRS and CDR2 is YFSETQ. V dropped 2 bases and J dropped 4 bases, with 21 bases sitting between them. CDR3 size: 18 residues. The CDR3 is CASSFLPREYSGTGELFF. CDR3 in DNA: TGCGCCAGCAGCTTCCTTCCGCGGGAATACAGTGGCACCGGGGAGCTGTTTTTT.

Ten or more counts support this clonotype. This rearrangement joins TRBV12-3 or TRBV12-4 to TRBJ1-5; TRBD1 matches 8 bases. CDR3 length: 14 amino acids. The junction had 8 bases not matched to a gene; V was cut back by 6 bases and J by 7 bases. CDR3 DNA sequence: TGTGCCAGCAGCTCCGGACAGGGCCGACAGCCCCAGCATTTT. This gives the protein CASSSGQGRQPQHF.

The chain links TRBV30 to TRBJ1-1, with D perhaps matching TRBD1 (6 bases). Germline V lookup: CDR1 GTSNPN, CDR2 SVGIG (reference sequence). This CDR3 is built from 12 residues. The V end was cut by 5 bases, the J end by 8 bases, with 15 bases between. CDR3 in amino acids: CAWDPRQDEAFF. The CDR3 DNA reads TGTGCCTGGGACCCTCGACAGGACGAAGCTTTCTTT.

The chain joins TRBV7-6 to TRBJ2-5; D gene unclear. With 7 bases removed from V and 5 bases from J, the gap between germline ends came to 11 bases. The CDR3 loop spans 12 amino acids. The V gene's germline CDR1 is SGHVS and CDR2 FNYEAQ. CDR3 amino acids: CASTKIGETQYF. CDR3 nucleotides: TGTGCCAGCACCAAAATTGGGGAGACCCAGTACTTC.

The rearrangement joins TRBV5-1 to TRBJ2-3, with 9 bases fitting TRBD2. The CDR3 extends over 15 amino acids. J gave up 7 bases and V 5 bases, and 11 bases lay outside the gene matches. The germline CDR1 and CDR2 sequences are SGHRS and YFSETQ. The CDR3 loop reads CASSPSGEAVHTQYF. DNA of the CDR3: TGCGCCAGCAGTCCTAGCGGGGAAGCTGTTCATACGCAGTATTTT.

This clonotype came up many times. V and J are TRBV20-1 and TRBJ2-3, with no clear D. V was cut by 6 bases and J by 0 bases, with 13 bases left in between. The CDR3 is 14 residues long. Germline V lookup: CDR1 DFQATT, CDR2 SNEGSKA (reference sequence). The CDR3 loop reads CSARQGLSTDTQYF. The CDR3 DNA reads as TGCAGTGCCCGACAAGGCCTGAGCACAGATACGCAGTATTTT.

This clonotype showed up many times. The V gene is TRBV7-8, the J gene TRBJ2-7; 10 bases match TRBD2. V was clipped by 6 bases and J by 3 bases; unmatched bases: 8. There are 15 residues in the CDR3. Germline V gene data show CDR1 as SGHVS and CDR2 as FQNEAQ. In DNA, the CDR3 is TGTGCCAGCAGGAAGAGCGGGGGGGCGATCTACGAGCAGTACTTC. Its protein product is CASRKSGGAIYEQYF.

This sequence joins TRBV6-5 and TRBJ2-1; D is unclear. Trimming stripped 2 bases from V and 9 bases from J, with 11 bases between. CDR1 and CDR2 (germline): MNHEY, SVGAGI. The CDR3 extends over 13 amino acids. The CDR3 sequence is CASSYQKPTEQFF. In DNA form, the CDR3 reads TGTGCCAGCAGTTACCAAAAGCCTACTGAGCAGTTCTTC.

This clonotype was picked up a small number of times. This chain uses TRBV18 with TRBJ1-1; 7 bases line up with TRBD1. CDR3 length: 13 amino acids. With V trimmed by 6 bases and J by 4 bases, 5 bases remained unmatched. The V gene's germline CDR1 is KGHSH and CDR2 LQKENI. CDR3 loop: CASSPRQGTEAFF. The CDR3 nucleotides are TGTGCCAGCTCTCCGAGACAGGGCACTGAAGCTTTCTTT.

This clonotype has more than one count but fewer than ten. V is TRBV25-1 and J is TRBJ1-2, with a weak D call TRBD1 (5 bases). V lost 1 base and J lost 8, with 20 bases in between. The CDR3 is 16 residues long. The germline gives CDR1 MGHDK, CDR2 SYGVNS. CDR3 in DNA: TGTGCCAGCAGTGAATCGGCAGGGTCCGTTTTGTACGGCTACACCTTC. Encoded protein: CASSESAGSVLYGYTF.

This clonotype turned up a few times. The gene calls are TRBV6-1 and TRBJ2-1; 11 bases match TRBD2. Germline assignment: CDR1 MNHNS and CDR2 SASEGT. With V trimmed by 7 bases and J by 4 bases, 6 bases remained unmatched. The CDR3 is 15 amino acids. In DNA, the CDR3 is TGTGCCAGCAAATCCGGGACTAGCGGTTACAATGAGCAGTTCTTC. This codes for CASKSGTSGYNEQFF.

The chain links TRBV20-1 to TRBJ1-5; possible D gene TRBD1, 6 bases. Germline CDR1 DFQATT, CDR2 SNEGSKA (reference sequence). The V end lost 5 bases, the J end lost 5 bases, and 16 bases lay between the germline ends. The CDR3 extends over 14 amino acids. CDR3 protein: CSAWAGGRDQPQHF. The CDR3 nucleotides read TGCAGTGCTTGGGCTGGGGGCAGAGATCAGCCCCAGCATTTT.

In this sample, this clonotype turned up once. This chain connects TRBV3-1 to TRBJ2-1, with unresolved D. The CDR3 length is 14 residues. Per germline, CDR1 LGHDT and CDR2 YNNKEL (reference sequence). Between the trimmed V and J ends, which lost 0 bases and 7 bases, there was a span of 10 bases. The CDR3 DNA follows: TGTGCCAGCAGCCAAGATTCCGGGTCTAATGAGCAGTTCTTC. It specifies CASSQDSGSNEQFF.

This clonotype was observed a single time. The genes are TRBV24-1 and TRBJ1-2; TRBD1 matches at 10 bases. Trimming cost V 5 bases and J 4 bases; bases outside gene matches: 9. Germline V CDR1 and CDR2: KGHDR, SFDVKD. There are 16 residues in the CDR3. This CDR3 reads CATSGDRDRGFYGYTF. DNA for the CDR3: TGTGCCACCAGTGGCGACCGGGACAGGGGCTTCTATGGCTACACCTTC.

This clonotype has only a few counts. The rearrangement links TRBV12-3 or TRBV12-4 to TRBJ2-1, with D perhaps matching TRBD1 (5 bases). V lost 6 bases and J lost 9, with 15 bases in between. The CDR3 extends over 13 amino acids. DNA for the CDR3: TGTGCCAGCAGCCCCGGAACAGGTACTGAGCAGTTCTTC. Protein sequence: CASSPGTGTEQFF.

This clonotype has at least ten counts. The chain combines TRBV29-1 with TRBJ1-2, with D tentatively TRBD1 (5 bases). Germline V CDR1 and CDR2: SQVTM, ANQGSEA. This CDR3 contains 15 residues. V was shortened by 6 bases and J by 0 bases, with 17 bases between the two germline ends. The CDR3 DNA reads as TGCAGCGTCAACGCCGGGACGCACCCTAACTATGGCTACACCTTC. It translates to CSVNAGTHPNYGYTF.

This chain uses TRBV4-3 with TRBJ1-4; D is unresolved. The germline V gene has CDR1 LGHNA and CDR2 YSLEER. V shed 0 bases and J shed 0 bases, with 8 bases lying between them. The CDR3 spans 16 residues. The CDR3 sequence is CASSQEAIATNEKLFF. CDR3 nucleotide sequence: TGCGCCAGCAGCCAAGAAGCGATTGCAACTAATGAAAAACTGTTTTTT.

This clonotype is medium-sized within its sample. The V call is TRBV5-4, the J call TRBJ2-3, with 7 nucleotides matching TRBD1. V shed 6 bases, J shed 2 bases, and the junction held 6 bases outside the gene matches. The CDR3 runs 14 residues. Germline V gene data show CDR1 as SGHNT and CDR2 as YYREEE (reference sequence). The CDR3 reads CASTQGGLTDTQYF. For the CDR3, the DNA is TGTGCCAGCACCCAAGGGGGCCTCACAGATACGCAGTATTTT.

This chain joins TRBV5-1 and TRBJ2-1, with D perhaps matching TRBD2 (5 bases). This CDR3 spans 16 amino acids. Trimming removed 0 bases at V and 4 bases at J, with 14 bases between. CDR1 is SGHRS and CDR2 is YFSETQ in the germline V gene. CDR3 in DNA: TGCGCCAGCAGCTTGGGTCCGGGGTTTTCTTACAATGAGCAGTTCTTC. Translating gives CASSLGPGFSYNEQFF.

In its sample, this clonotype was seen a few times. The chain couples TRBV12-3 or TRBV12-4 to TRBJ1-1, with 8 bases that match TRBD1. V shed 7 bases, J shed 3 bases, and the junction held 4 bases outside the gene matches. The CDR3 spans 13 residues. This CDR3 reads CASILTGDTEAFF. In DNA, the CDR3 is TGTGCCAGCATCCTGACAGGGGACACTGAAGCTTTCTTT.